Listed here is a single T cell receptor beta chain. Antigen specificity is unknown. The sample originates from a study of cytomegalovirus exposure and HLA in healthy donors. Points from the study as a whole: Certain indistinguishable V segments, among them TRBV6-2 and TRBV6-3, were excluded.

The primer mix had 60 Vbeta and 13 Jbeta primers. Repertoires were generated with immunoSEQ multiplex PCR, while TCRdb's copy carries only in-frame clones and drops some. The sample includes some 150,000 clones, around three quarters of them seen just once. The CDR3 runs to 13 residues. Unmatched junction bases numbered 5, after V lost 9 bases and J lost 7 bases. Looked up from germline, CDR1 is SNHLY and CDR2 is FYNNEI. This clonotype was sampled from a man aged 35-49 years in good health and CMV-seropositive. The chain links TRBV2 to TRBJ1-6; 8 nucleotides line up with TRBD1. Sequenced: PBMCs. CDR3 DNA sequence: TGTGCCAGACAGGGGGGACCAAATTCACCCCTCCACTTT. Protein: CARQGGPNSPLHF.